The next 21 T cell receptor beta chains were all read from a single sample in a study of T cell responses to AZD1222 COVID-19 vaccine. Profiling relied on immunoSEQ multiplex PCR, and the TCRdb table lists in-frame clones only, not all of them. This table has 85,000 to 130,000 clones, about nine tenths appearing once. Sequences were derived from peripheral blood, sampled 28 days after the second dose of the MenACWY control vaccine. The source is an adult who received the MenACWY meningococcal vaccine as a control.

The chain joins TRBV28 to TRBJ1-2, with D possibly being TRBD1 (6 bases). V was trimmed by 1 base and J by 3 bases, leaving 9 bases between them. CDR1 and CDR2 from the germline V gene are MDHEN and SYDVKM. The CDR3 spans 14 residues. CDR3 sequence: CASSLSGADYGYTF. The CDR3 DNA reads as TGTGCCAGCAGTTTATCAGGGGCAGACTATGGCTACACCTTC.

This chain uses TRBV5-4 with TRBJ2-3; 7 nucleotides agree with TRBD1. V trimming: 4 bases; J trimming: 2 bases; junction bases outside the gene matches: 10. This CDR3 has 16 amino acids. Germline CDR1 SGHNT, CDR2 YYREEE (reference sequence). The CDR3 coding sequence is TGTGCCAGCAGCCGATTGATGGACAGGTTCACAGATACGCAGTATTTT. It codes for CASSRLMDRFTDTQYF.

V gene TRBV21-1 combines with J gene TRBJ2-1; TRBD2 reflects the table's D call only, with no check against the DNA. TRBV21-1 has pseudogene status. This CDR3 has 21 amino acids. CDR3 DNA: TGTGCCAGCAGCAAGGGAAGGGGACTAGCCCGAGCCACCCGTACAGGCGATGAGCAGTTCTTC. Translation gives CASSKGRGLARATRTGDEQFF.

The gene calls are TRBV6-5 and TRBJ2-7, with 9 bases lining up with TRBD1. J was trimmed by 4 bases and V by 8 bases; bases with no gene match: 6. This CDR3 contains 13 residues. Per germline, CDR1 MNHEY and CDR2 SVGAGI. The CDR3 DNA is TGTGCCAGCGGTAACAGGGGGCAATACGAGCAGTACTTC. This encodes CASGNRGQYEQYF.

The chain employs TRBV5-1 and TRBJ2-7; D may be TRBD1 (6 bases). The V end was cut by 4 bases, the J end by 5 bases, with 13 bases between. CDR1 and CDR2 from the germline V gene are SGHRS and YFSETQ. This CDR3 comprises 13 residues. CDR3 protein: CASSKDRVHEQYF. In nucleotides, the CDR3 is TGCGCCAGCAGCAAGGACAGAGTCCACGAGCAGTACTTC.

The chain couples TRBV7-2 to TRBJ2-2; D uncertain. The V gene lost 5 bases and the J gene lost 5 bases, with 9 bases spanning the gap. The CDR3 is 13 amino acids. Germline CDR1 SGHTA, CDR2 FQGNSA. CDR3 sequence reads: CASSPYRTGELFF. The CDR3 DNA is TGTGCCAGCAGCCCATATCGAACCGGGGAGCTGTTTTTT. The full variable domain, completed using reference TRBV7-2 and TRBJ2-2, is GAGVSQSPSNKVTEKGKDVELRCDPISGHTALYWYRQSLGQGLEFLIYFQGNSAPDKSGLPSDRFSAERTGGSVSTLTIQRTQQEDSAVYLCASSPYRTGELFFGEGSRLTVL.

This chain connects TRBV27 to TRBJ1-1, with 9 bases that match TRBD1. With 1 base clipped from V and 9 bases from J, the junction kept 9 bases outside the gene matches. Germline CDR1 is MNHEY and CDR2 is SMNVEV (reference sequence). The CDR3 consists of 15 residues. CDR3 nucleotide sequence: TGTGCCAGCAGTTTATTAGGGGGGACAGGGAGGAAAGCTTTCTTT. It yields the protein CASSLLGGTGRKAFF.

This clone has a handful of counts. The CDR3 region is CATKDRDTGELFF. CDR3 bases: TGTGCCACCAAGGACCGAGACACCGGGGAGCTGTTTTTT. This sequence joins TRBV2 and TRBJ2-2; D gene unclear. With 10 bases removed from V and 3 bases from J, the gap between germline ends came to 12 bases. This CDR3 is built from 13 residues. The germline CDR1 and CDR2 sequences are SNHLY and FYNNEI.

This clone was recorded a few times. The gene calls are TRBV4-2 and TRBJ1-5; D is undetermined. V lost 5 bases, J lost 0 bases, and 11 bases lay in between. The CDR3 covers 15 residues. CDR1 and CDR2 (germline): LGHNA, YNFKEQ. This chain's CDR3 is CASSVGRNSNQPQHF. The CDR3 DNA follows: TGTGCCAGCAGCGTCGGCAGAAATAGCAATCAGCCCCAGCATTTT.

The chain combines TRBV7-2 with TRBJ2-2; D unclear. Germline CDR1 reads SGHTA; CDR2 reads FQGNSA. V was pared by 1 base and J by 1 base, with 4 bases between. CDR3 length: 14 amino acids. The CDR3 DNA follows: TGTGCCAGCAGCTTAGAGATGAACACCGGGGAGCTGTTTTTT. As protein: CASSLEMNTGELFF.

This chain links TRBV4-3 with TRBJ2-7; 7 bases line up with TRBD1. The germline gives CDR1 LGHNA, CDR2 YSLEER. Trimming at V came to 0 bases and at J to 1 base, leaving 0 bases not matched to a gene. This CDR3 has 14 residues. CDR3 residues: CASSQDRGSYEQYF. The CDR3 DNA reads TGCGCCAGCAGCCAAGACAGGGGGTCCTACGAGCAGTACTTC.

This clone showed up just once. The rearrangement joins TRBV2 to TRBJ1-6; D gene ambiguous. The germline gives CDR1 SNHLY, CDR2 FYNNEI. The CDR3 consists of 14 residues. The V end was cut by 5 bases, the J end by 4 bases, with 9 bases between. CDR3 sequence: CASSITEYNSPLHF. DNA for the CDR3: TGTGCCAGCAGTATAACAGAATATAATTCACCCCTCCACTTT. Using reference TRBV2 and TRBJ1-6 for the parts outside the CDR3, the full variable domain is EPEVTQTPSHQVTQMGQEVILRCVPISNHLYFYWYRQILGQKVEFLVSFYNNEISEKSEIFDDQFSVERPDGSNFTLKIRSTKLEDSAMYFCASSITEYNSPLHFGNGTRLTVT.

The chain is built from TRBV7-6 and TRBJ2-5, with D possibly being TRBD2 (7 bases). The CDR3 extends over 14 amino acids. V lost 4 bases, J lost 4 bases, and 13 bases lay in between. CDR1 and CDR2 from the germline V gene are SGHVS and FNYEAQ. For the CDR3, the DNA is TGTGCCAGCAGCTCGCGGGGGCTGAGAGAGACCCAGTACTTC. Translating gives CASSSRGLRETQYF.

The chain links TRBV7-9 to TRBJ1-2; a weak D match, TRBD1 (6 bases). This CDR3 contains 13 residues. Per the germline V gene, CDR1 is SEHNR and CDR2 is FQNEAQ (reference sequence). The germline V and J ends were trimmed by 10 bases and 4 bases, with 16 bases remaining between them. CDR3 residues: CATRQRDIYGYTF. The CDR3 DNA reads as TGTGCCACTCGGCAAAGGGACATCTATGGCTACACCTTC.

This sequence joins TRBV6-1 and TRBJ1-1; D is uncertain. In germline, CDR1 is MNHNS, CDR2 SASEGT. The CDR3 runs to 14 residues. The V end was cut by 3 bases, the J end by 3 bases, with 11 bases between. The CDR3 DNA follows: TGTGCCAGCAGTGATGTTCGGGTGGACACTGAAGCTTTCTTT. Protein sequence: CASSDVRVDTEAFF.

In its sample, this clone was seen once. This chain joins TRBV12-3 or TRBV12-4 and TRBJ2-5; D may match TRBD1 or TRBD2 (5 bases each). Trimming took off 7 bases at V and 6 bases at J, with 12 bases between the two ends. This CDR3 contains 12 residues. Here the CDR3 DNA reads TGTGCCAGCACCGGGGACCCGAAGACCCAGTACTTC. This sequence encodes CASTGDPKTQYF.

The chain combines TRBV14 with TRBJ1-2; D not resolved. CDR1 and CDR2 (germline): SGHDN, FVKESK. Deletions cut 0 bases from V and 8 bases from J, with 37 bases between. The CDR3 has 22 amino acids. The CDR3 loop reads CASSQDSGLSSTRVGDGIGYTF. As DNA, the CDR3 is TGTGCCAGCAGCCAAGATTCCGGCTTGTCCTCTACGAGGGTCGGGGATGGGATCGGCTACACCTTC.

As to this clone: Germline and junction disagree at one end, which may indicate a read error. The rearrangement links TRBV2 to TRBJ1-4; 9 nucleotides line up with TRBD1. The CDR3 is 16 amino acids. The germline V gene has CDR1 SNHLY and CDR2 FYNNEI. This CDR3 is CASREGTGRTNEKLFF. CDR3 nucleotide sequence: TGTGCCAGCAGAGAAGGGACAGGGCGGACTAATGAAAAACTGTTTTTT.

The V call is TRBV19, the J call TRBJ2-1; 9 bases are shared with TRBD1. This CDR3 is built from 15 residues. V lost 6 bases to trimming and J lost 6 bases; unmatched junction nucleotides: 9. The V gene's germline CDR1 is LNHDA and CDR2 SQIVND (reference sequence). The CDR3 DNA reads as TGTGCCAGTAGGACCTCAGGGACAGGGACCAATGAGCAGTTCTTC. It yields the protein CASRTSGTGTNEQFF.

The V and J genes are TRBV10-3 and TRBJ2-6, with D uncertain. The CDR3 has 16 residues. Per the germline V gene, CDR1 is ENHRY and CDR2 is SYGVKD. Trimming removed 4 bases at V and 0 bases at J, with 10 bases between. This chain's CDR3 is CAISGKRVSGANVLTF. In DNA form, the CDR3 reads TGTGCCATCAGTGGGAAAAGGGTCTCTGGGGCCAACGTCCTGACTTTC.

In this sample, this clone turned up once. The CDR3, as DNA: TGTGCCAGCAGCAACGTTTCTGAAGCTTTCTTT. Encoded protein: CASSNVSEAFF. The chain uses TRBV21-1 and TRBJ1-1. TRBV21-1 is assigned pseudogene status. This CDR3 is 11 amino acids long.